The present T cell receptor beta chain was sequenced within a study of blood T cell repertoires in COVID-19. On the study more broadly: COVID-19 samples, acute and convalescent, were from the United States, Italy and Spain. T cells, B-cell-depleted T cells, or PBMCs supplied cDNA or gDNA.

Per the original data handling: Amplification of reference gene primers was used by the study to estimate nucleated cell counts. TCRdb's copy holds only in-frame clones and misses some; the assay was immunoSEQ multiplex PCR. The V and J calls and the clone size are those of that table, but D and trimming were determined from the DNA. The sample holds tens of thousands of clones, 70% to 85% seen once. V shed 4 bases and J 7 bases; nucleotides not matched to a gene: 11. Germline lookup yields CDR1 SNHLY and CDR2 FYNNEI. The CDR3 length is 16 residues. This TCR derives from an elderly woman with acute or convalescent COVID-19. Sequenced: peripheral blood. The rearrangement joins TRBV2 to TRBJ2-1, with TRBD2 matching over 9 bases. The CDR3 region is CASSALPSGVGNEQFF. CDR3 coding DNA: TGTGCCAGCAGTGCCCTTCCTAGCGGGGTGGGGAATGAGCAGTTCTTC.